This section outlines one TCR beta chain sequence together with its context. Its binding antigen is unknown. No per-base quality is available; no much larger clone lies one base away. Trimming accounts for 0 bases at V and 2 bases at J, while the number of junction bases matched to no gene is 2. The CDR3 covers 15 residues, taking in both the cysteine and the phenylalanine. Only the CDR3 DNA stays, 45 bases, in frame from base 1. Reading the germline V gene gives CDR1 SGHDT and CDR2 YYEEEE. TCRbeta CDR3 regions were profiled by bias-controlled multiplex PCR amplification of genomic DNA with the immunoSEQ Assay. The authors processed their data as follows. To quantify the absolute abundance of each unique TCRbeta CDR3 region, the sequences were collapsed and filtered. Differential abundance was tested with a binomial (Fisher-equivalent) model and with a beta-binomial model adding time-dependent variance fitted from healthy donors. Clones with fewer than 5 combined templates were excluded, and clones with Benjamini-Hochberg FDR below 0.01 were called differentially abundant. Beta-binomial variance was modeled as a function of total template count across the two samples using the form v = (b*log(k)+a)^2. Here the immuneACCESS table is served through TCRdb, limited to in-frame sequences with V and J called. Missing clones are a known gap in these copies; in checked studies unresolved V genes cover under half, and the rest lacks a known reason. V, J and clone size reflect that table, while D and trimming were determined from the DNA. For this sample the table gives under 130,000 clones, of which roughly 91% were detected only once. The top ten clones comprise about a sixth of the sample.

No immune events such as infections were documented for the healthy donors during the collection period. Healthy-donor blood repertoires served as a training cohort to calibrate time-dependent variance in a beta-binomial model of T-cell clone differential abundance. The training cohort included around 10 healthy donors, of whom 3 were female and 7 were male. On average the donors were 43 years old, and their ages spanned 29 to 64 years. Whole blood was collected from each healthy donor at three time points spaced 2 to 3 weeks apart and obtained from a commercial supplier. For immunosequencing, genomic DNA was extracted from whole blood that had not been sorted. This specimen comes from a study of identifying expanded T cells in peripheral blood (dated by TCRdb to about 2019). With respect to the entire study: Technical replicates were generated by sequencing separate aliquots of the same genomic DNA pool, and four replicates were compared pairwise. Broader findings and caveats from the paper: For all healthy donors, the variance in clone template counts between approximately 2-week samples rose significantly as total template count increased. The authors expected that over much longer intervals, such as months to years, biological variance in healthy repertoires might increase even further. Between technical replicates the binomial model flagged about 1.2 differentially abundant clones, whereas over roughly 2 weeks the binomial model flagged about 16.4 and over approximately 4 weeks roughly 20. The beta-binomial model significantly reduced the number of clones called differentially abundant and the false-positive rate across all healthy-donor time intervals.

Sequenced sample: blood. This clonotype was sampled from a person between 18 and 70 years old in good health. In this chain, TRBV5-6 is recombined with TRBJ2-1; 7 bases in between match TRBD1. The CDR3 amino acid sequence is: CASSLGQGAYNEQFF. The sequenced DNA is TGTGCCAGCAGCTTGGGGCAGGGGGCCTACAATGAGCAGTTCTTC.